The T cell receptor beta chain under discussion was sequenced for a study of shared clonotypes between healthy human individuals (TCRdb year 2020). Looking at the study overall: Three men and a couple of women, aged 18 to 49 years, made up the cohort. For each donor, three plates each were used for CD4 naive and CD4 memory, two plates were used for CD8 naive, and one plate was used for CD8 memory. To estimate repertoire size and how much clonotypes are shared between individuals, the study performed deep sequencing of blood TCR repertoires from about five healthy adults. Each donor's leukapheresis produced roughly between about 0.8 and 10 billion PBMCs. To increase sequencing depth and limit assay-specific biases, different laboratories used diverse techniques to prepare libraries and sequence TCR repertoires. Results and caveats for the whole study, not just this receptor: Because the study included only a small number of donors, the genetic and exposure-history diversity represented was limited. Pairwise subsampling indicated that sequencing depth was expected to affect the degree of clonotype sharing among donors. When a few donors were compared, the shared fraction of clonotypes was about 5% for naive CD4, 3.5% to 4% for naive CD8, roughly 2.5% for memory CD4, and roughly 0.4% for memory CD8. Sampling was limited to blood, and TCR repertoires in tissue likely differ from TCR repertoires in blood. Larger estimated clonotype richness was generally found for naive subsets than for memory subsets. Higher generation probabilities were observed for clonotypes shared by all four sorted-subset donors than for non-shared clonotypes. Incomplete sequencing was indicated by rarefaction of sorted-subset datasets, despite the large sequencing depth.

CD8 naive samples were obtained by positive selection for CCR7 among CD45RO-negative cells, yielding a CD45RA+CCR7+ population from which TemRA cells were excluded. The donors were healthy, HIV-negative adults who had no recently reported acute infections or vaccinations. Every donor was a Caucasian adult residing in Nashville, Tennessee, USA. Blood was collected by leukapheresis, and PBMCs were isolated by Ficoll-Histopaque density gradient centrifugation and then cryopreserved in liquid nitrogen vapor phase. Purity and quantity of every magnetically sorted T cell population were checked by analytical flow cytometry. Each sorted fraction had its genomic DNA isolated and then quantified by UV absorbance on a Nanodrop 2000c. A remark on this clone: What antigen it recognizes has not been identified. The input lacks base qualities; no much larger clone sits a single base away.

Via the germline V gene (reference sequence), CDR1 is SEHNR and CDR2 FQNEAQ. The CDR3 measures 15 amino acids from cysteine to phenylalanine. The kept DNA is CDR3 alone, 45 bases in frame from the first base. V ends up 5 bases short and J 2 bases short, with an unmatched junction base count of 3. Using the deep immunoSEQ assay, TCR CDR3 regions were amplified from genomic DNA by multiplex PCR. For each cell subset, the extracted genomic DNA was distributed evenly across all wells of several immunoSEQ 96-well plates, and each plate served as one replicate. For sorted subsets, each replicate PCR was loaded with roughly 0.2 ug genomic DNA, equivalent to approximately 33,000 T cell genomes. Purified libraries were quantified with a Qubit 3.0 fluorometer, sized on a Bioanalyzer 2100, and re-quantified with the KAPA Library Quantification kit. Every immunoSEQ 96-well plate was sequenced on a separate single-read 150-cycle Illumina NextSeq 550 flow cell. As for how the authors treated the data: Because the immunoSEQ output included only junctional sequences and no quality scores, the filtering could not be the same as the filtering used for full-length reads. To assign V/J genes and CDR3, sequences were annotated using PyIR, a Python wrapper for IgBLAST v1.9, with IMGT germline references. Reads were filtered out if the reads had weak V/J assignments (E-value above 1e-6), no CDR3, stop codons, out-of-frame junctions, or ambiguous translated residues. V3J clonotypes were defined as sequences sharing an identical inferred V gene, J gene, and CDR3 amino acid sequence. To compute the percentage overlap between repertoires, the number of shared unique clonotypes was divided by the size of the smaller repertoire. Three approaches were used to assess repertoire richness: RTK rarefaction, the Chao1 estimator, and Recon v2.1 estimates of unobserved clonotypes. Generation probabilities for all TCRbeta clonotypes obtained by the gDNA method from a handful of donors were computed using OLGA. The table was pulled from immuneACCESS by TCRdb, which kept in-frame rearrangements only. Such tables lose some clones; where checked, under half of the loss comes from unresolved V genes, and the rest has no known cause. The V and J calls and clone size were taken over from that table, and D and trimming were inferred from the DNA. Counted in this sample were over 2 million clones; roughly 94% of them appeared once. The top ten constitute 1.1% of the sample.

Sequences were obtained from naive CD8+ T cells sorted from blood. Sample cell subset or site, as interpreted from the label and publication: CD45RA+CCR7+. This clonotype originated in a young man in good health. The sequence is built from TRBV7-9 and TRBJ2-3, with 11 bases matching TRBD2. The sequenced DNA is TGTGCCAGCAGCCCGACTAGCGGGGCCACAGATACGCAGTATTTT. This is translated as CASSPTSGATDTQYF.